These T cell receptor beta chains were read from a single sample in a study of graft-versus-host responses after intestinal transplantation. No antigen has been assigned to these receptors. Only in-frame clones appear in the TCRdb table, and some are missing; sequencing was by immunoSEQ multiplex PCR. The sample has more than 75,000 clones; under 95% are singletons. The source was unstimulated CD4+ T cells sorted from spleen or lymph node cells, collected before transplant. The receptors stem from a human donor who was the organ donor for an intestinal transplant. Both conserved end residues are part of each CDR3. Each record gives: J gene, D gene, V gene, CDR3 length, clone size, CDR3 DNA, CDR3 protein. D genes are given only for firm matches. Not every row has a clone size; where given, it reads once, few, many or a size class.

>TRBJ2-1|TRBD2|TRBV27|15|.
TGTGCCAGCAATTCAAGGACTAGCGGGATAGGGGAGCAGTTCTTC
CASNSRTSGIGEQFF
>TRBJ1-4|TRBD1|TRBV19|14|.
TGTGCCAGTAGGCGACAGGGGGTGGAGGAAAAACTGTTTTTT
CASRRQGVEEKLFF
>TRBJ2-3|.|TRBV18|14|.
TGTGCCAGCTCACCACTAGCGGGCACAGATACGCAGTATTTT
CASSPLAGTDTQYF
>TRBJ2-1|TRBD2|TRBV4-1|17|.
TGCGCCAGCAGCCTTTGGAGAGCGGGGGGGCTATTGGGTGAGCAGTTCTTC
CASSLWRAGGLLGEQFF
>TRBJ1-2|.|TRBV5-4|13|.
TGTGCCAGCAGCCCCGACAGAAACTATGGCTACACCTTC
CASSPDRNYGYTF
>TRBJ2-3|.|TRBV1|18|.
TGCACCAGCAGCCAAGAAAAGCGGCGGAGAGGCAACACAGATACGCAGTATTTT
CTSSQEKRRRGNTDTQYF
>TRBJ2-3|TRBD2|TRBV7-3|16|.
TGTGCCAGCAGCTCGGGGACTAGCGGGCCCACAGATACGCAGTATTTT
CASSSGTSGPTDTQYF
>TRBJ2-1|TRBD2|TRBV7-6|17|.
TGTGCCAGCAGCTTAAAAGGACTAGCGGGACACTACAATGAGCAGTTCTTC
CASSLKGLAGHYNEQFF
>TRBJ2-5|TRBD2|TRBV5-1|15|once
TGCGCCAGCAGCCTCGGGGGGTCTCGCCAAGAGACCCAGTACTTC
CASSLGGSRQETQYF
>TRBJ1-5|TRBD1|TRBV2|17|.
TGTGCCAGCAGTGAGCAGGGCGGGACAGGGTCGAGGCAGCCCCAGCATTTT
CASSEQGGTGSRQPQHF
>TRBJ2-1|TRBD2|TRBV27|15|.
TGTGCCAGCAGCCCTATAGCGGGGGTATACAATGAGCAGTTCTTC
CASSPIAGVYNEQFF
>TRBJ1-2|.|TRBV28|10|.
TGTGCTACGGGAAACTATGGCTACACCTTC
CATGNYGYTF
>TRBJ2-1|.|TRBV6-1|14|.
TGTGCCAGCATTCCGGGAGAAGGGACGAATGAGCAGTTCTTC
CASIPGEGTNEQFF
>TRBJ2-1|TRBD2|TRBV5-1|18|.
TGCGCCAGCAGCTTGACACTTATAGCGGGCTTAGGGTACAATGAGCAGTTCTTC
CASSLTLIAGLGYNEQFF
>TRBJ2-3|TRBD2|TRBV5-1|17|.
TGCGCCAGCAGCTTGGTAGCGGGGGTCGCCAGCACAGATACGCAGTATTTT
CASSLVAGVASTDTQYF
>TRBJ2-5|.|TRBV11-2|14|.
TGTGCCAGCAGCTTATCCGGCATACAAGAGGCCCAGTACTTC
CASSLSGIQEAQYF
>TRBJ1-4|TRBD1|TRBV6-1|15|.
TGTGCCAGCGCTCCGACAGGGGGTTCTAATGAAAAACTGTTTTTT
CASAPTGGSNEKLFF
>TRBJ2-7|TRBD1|TRBV23-1|14|.
TGCGCCAGCGGAGACAACAGGGGGCGCTCCGAGCAGTACTTC
CASGDNRGRSEQYF
>TRBJ2-1|TRBD2|TRBV19|14|.
TGTGCCAGTGCCCCCAGCGGGGTACGGAATGAGCAGTTCTTC
CASAPSGVRNEQFF
>TRBJ1-2|.|TRBV6-1|15|.
TGTGCCAGCAGGATAATGCCGCCCGAGAACTATGGCTACACCTTC
CASRIMPPENYGYTF
>TRBJ1-1|.|TRBV6-1|14|.
TGTGCCAGCAGTTTCCATCGGGAGAACACTGAAGCTTTCTTT
CASSFHRENTEAFF
>TRBJ2-7|.|TRBV28|16|.
TGTGCCAGCAGTTTACCCGTAACAGGGAGCTCCTACGAGCAGTACTTC
CASSLPVTGSSYEQYF
>TRBJ2-3|TRBD2|TRBV10-2|14|.
TGCGCCAGCAGTATGAGCGGGGGGCCAGATACGCAGTATTTT
CASSMSGGPDTQYF
>TRBJ1-1|.|TRBV27|15|.
TGTGCCAGCACCCGGAGGGAAACCCCGAACACTGAAGCTTTCTTT
CASTRRETPNTEAFF
>TRBJ2-7|TRBD1|TRBV5-1|13|.
TGCGCCAGCAGCGGCGGACAGGGGAACGAGCAGTACTTC
CASSGGQGNEQYF
>TRBJ1-4|.|TRBV28|15|.
TGTGCCAGCAGACAGTACAAACCAACTAATGAAAAACTGTTTTTT
CASRQYKPTNEKLFF
>TRBJ2-5|TRBD2|TRBV7-9|19|.
TGTGCCAGCAGCTTAGCGTACCTAGGGACTAGCGGGTACCAAGAGACCCAGTACTTC
CASSLAYLGTSGYQETQYF
>TRBJ1-2|.|TRBV15|13|.
TGTGCCACCAGCGGATCCGGGACAAATGGCTACACCTTC
CATSGSGTNGYTF
>TRBJ1-1|.|TRBV19|13|.
TGTGCCAGTAGTCAGGGGCAGACCACTGAAGCTTTCTTT
CASSQGQTTEAFF
>TRBJ1-3|.|TRBV12-5|14|.
TGTGCTAGTGGTCCGGGGGGGATCGGAAACACCATATATTTT
CASGPGGIGNTIYF
>TRBJ1-5|TRBD1|TRBV29-1|15|.
TGCAGCGCCATTTACCGACAGGGCCGTAATCAGCCCCAGCATTTT
CSAIYRQGRNQPQHF
>TRBJ2-7|TRBD1|TRBV10-2|15|.
TGCGCCAGCAGTGACCACAAGACAGGGGGCTACGAGCAGTACTTC
CASSDHKTGGYEQYF